Sequencing of this T cell receptor beta chain was carried out in a study of beta chain features in type 1 diabetes. The investigators reverse transcribed all of the isolated RNA, so they sequenced expressed TCRB transcripts. The table came from immunoSEQ multiplex PCR; TCRdb's copy has only in-frame clones and leaves some out. The table shows 120,000 to 150,000 clones, with more than 9% occurring only once. The germline gives CDR1 SGHTA, CDR2 FQGNSA. CDR3 size: 14 residues. Trimming took off 2 bases at V and 2 bases at J, with 9 bases between the two ends. This clone has only a few counts. The chain carries TRBV7-2 and TRBJ2-5; D is ambiguous. Sequenced input: naive CD4+ T cells from blood. The sequence came from a man aged 18 to 29 in good health. The DNA of the CDR3 is TGTGCCAGCAGCTTAAACCGGTGGCAAGAGACCCAGTACTTC. It yields the protein CASSLNRWQETQYF.